The 10 T cell receptor beta chains listed next were all sequenced from one sample in a study of T cell responses to AZD1222 COVID-19 vaccine. Generated by immunoSEQ multiplex PCR, the TCRdb table keeps only in-frame clones and is missing some. The table lists around 120,000 clones, 75% to 85% of them singletons. The sample consisted of peripheral blood, taken 28 days after the second AZD1222 dose. The receptors were sampled from an adult who received the AZD1222 COVID-19 vaccine.

The chain recombines TRBV7-3 with TRBJ1-6, with 7 bases matching TRBD1. This CDR3 contains 15 residues. Unmatched junction bases numbered 5, after V lost 4 bases and J lost 5 bases. Germline loops: CDR1 SGHTA, CDR2 FQGTGA. CDR3 protein: CASSSLGQNNSPLHF. The CDR3 DNA reads as TGTGCCAGCAGCTCACTGGGACAGAATAATTCACCCCTCCACTTT.

The gene calls are TRBV19 and TRBJ1-2; 8 bases match TRBD1. This CDR3 has 13 amino acids. Germline CDR1 and CDR2: LNHDA and SQIVND (reference sequence). J gave up 4 bases and V 8 bases, and 6 bases lay outside the gene matches. As DNA, the CDR3 is TGTGCCAGTTACACCGGGACAGGCTATGGCTACACCTTC. Its protein product is CASYTGTGYGYTF. Full variable domain (remainder filled in from reference TRBV19 and TRBJ1-2): DGGITQSPKYLFRKEGQNVTLSCEQNLNHDAMYWYRQDPGQGLRLIYYSQIVNDFQKGDIAEGYSVSREKKESFPLTVTSAQKNPTAFYLCASYTGTGYGYTFGSGTRLTVV.

The rearrangement uses TRBV5-1 and TRBJ2-7; tentative D call: TRBD1 (6 bases). V was pared by 0 bases and J by 3 bases, with 13 bases between. Germline values: CDR1 SGHRS, CDR2 YFSETQ. The CDR3 is 15 residues long. In DNA, the CDR3 is TGCGCCAGCAGCTTGGCCTCGGGCAGGGGCTACGAGCAGTACTTC. Its protein is CASSLASGRGYEQYF.

J is TRBJ2-3 and V is TRBV5-4; D may be TRBD1 (6 bases). The CDR3 runs 14 residues. Germline values: CDR1 SGHNT, CDR2 YYREEE (reference sequence). V was pared by 4 bases and J by 8 bases, with 17 bases between. The CDR3 nucleotides read TGTGCCAGCAGCCCTAACAGGGAAGGGGTTACGCAGTATTTT. Residues: CASSPNREGVTQYF.

The sample holds one count of this clone. V and J are TRBV7-2 and TRBJ1-1, with 11 positions matching TRBD1. The CDR3 extends over 15 amino acids. The ends lost 5 bases at V and 3 bases at J; junction bases unmatched: 5. Germline V CDR1 and CDR2: SGHTA, FQGNSA. CDR3 nucleotides: TGTGCCAGCAGCCCGGGACAGGGGGTTTACACTGAAGCTTTCTTT. Its translation is CASSPGQGVYTEAFF.

The gene calls are TRBV10-3 and TRBJ2-7; D ambiguous. V gave up 3 bases and J gave up 0 bases, with 12 bases separating them. Germline V gene data show CDR1 as ENHRY and CDR2 as SYGVKD. This CDR3 has 15 amino acids. In DNA form, the CDR3 reads TGTGCCATCAGTGATCTCATTGTAGGCTCCTACGAGCAGTACTTC. It yields the protein CAISDLIVGSYEQYF.

This chain uses TRBV2 with TRBJ2-1, with D maybe TRBD2 (6 bases). Germline assignment: CDR1 SNHLY and CDR2 FYNNEI. Trimming removed 7 bases at V and 7 bases at J, with 17 bases between. The CDR3 has 14 amino acids. CDR3: CASTRTGGRNEQFF. CDR3 DNA: TGTGCCAGCACCCGGACTGGAGGGAGGAATGAGCAGTTCTTC.

As concerns this clone: At one boundary the junction diverges from the germline segment, which might be a read error. The genes are TRBV10-3 and TRBJ1-1, with D hard to call. Looked up from germline, CDR1 is ENHRY and CDR2 is SYGVKD. The CDR3 runs 13 residues. The CDR3 DNA reads as TGTGCCGTCAGAGAAACTGAGACCCACCCGGCTTTCTTT. Translated: CAVRETETHPAFF.

This chain connects TRBV4-3 to TRBJ2-1; the match to TRBD2 covers 10 bases. V lost 0 bases, J lost 6 bases, and 8 bases stayed unmatched. The CDR3 totals 17 residues. CDR1 and CDR2 from the germline V gene are LGHNA and YSLEER. CDR3 DNA: TGCGCCAGCAGCCAAGAGGACCTAGCGGGGGCGATCAATGAGCAGTTCTTC. This translates into CASSQEDLAGAINEQFF.

Only one count was recorded for this clone. The rearrangement joins TRBV5-4 to TRBJ1-1, with TRBD1 as a possible D gene (5 bases). Trimming pared 4 bases from V and 1 base from J, leaving 11 bases between. Germline V CDR1 and CDR2: SGHNT, YYREEE (reference sequence). CDR3 length equals 14 residues. DNA for the CDR3: TGTGCCAGCAGCGGTCGAAGGGGGAACACTGAAGCTTTCTTT. Protein sequence: CASSGRRGNTEAFF.